The 28 T cell receptor beta chains given below trace back to one sample, sequenced in a study of PD-1 blockade in classical Hodgkin lymphoma. The method was immunoSEQ multiplex PCR; TCRdb's version includes in-frame clones alone and lacks a portion of them. The sample holds 12,000 or so clones; around 80% are singletons and the top ten take around 1.5%. Each and every patient relapsed after autologous stem cell transplantation, and patients got differing brentuximab vedotin exposure. Magnetic negative selection served to purify CD4+ T cells out of PBMCs that had been thawed. The material was CD4+ T cells from blood, obtained at baseline. Receptors originate from a human donor with classical Hodgkin lymphoma.

This chain connects TRBV6-5 to TRBJ1-2; TRBD1 agrees at 8 bases. The length of the CDR3 is 15 residues. V shed 1 base and J 4 bases; nucleotides not matched to a gene: 5. Germline lookup yields CDR1 MNHEY and CDR2 SVGAGI. CDR3 DNA: TGTGCCAGCAGTTACTTTGGACAGGGAGCCTATGGCTACACCTTC. It specifies CASSYFGQGAYGYTF.

The rearrangement links TRBV19 to TRBJ2-7; TRBD1 agrees at 8 bases. CDR3 length equals 14 residues. Germline CDR1 and CDR2: LNHDA and SQIVND (reference sequence). Trimming took 5 bases from V and 4 from J; bases not matched to a gene: 7. The CDR3 loop reads CASSGQGAGYEQYF. CDR3 DNA: TGTGCCAGTAGTGGGCAGGGGGCAGGTTACGAGCAGTACTTC.

The gene calls are TRBV7-2 and TRBJ1-2, with a tentative D call TRBD1 (5 bases). V was trimmed by 4 bases and J by 1 base, leaving 10 bases between them. Germline V gene sequence: CDR1 SGHTA, CDR2 FQGNSA. CDR3 length: 14 amino acids. CDR3 in amino acids: CASSSLRGNYGYTF. The CDR3 DNA is TGTGCCAGCAGCTCCTTGAGGGGTAACTATGGCTACACCTTC. Full variable domain (rest looked up from reference TRBV7-2 and TRBJ1-2): GAGVSQSPSNKVTEKGKDVELRCDPISGHTALYWYRQSLGQGLEFLIYFQGNSAPDKSGLPSDRFSAERTGGSVSTLTIQRTQQEDSAVYLCASSSLRGNYGYTFGSGTRLTVV.

This chain uses TRBV6-5 with TRBJ1-1; 7 bases are shared with TRBD1. The germline gives CDR1 MNHEY, CDR2 SVGAGI. Trimming at V came to 5 bases and at J to 3 bases, leaving 3 bases not matched to a gene. The CDR3 sequence is 13 residues long. The DNA of the CDR3 is TGTGCCAGCAGTAGGGGGACAGACACTGAAGCTTTCTTT. The encoded protein is CASSRGTDTEAFF.

The rearrangement joins TRBV11-2 to TRBJ2-7; perhaps TRBD1 as D (6 bases). V lost 6 bases, J lost 6 bases, and 18 bases lay in between. The germline gives CDR1 SGHAT, CDR2 FQNNGV. The CDR3 runs 14 residues. The CDR3 is CASRHQGTLGEQYF. The CDR3 nucleotides are TGTGCCAGCAGACACCAGGGGACATTGGGCGAGCAGTACTTC.

The table lists this clone with a few counts. The J gene is TRBJ2-3, the V gene TRBV14; 7 positions match TRBD1. The V gene end was trimmed by 4 bases and the J gene end by 2 bases; junction bases not matched to a gene: 12. The CDR3 length is 17 residues. Germline values: CDR1 SGHDN, CDR2 FVKESK. The CDR3 protein is CASSLILPGTATDTQYF. CDR3 coding DNA: TGTGCCAGCAGCCTAATACTACCCGGGACAGCCACAGATACGCAGTATTTT.

V gene TRBV5-5 combines with J gene TRBJ2-1; 9 positions match TRBD1. The CDR3 is 15 amino acids. The trim removed 4 bases at V and 3 bases at J, leaving 5 bases unmatched. Germline CDR1 and CDR2: SGHKS and YYEKEE (reference sequence). The CDR3 reads CASSRDRGDYNEQFF. The CDR3 coding sequence is TGTGCCAGCAGCCGAGACAGGGGGGACTACAATGAGCAGTTCTTC.

The chain carries TRBV7-9 and TRBJ2-7; TRBD1 is a possible D gene (5 bases). The germline CDR1 and CDR2 sequences are SEHNR and FQNEAQ (reference sequence). The CDR3 totals 14 residues. Trimming took off 2 bases at V and 1 base at J, with 9 bases between the two ends. CDR3 protein: CASSLSAGSYEQYF. CDR3 nucleotides: TGTGCCAGCAGCTTATCTGCAGGGTCCTACGAGCAGTACTTC.

The chain is built from TRBV5-1 and TRBJ2-6; D is possibly TRBD2 (5 bases). Germline V gene lookup returns CDR1 SGHRS and CDR2 YFSETQ. V lost 2 bases and J 4 bases, leaving 10 bases between the germline ends. The CDR3 extends over 15 amino acids. The CDR3 coding sequence is TGCGCCAGCAGCTTAGAAGGGAGCGGGGCCAACGTCCTGACTTTC. This sequence encodes CASSLEGSGANVLTF. Combining the CDR3 with reference TRBV5-1 and TRBJ2-6 gives the whole variable domain KAGVTQTPRYLIKTRGQQVTLSCSPISGHRSVSWYQQTPGQGLQFLFEYFSETQRNKGNFPGRFSGRQFSNSRSEMNVSTLELGDSALYLCASSLEGSGANVLTFGAGSRLTVL.

J is TRBJ2-3 and V is TRBV7-2, with D possibly being TRBD2 (6 bases). The length of the CDR3 is 13 residues. Germline V lookup: CDR1 SGHTA, CDR2 FQGNSA. V was clipped by 1 base and J by 10 bases, with 12 bases between them. The CDR3: CASSLGGTFPQYF. CDR3 DNA: TGTGCCAGCAGCTTAGGAGGGACTTTCCCGCAGTATTTT.

This sequence joins TRBV7-2 and TRBJ1-2; unclear D gene. The CDR3 sequence is 14 residues long. The germline V gene encodes CDR1 SGHTA and CDR2 FQGNSA. V was shortened by 5 bases and J by 4 bases, with 14 bases between the two germline ends. CDR3 in amino acids: CASSPDWLRYGYTF. The CDR3 DNA is TGTGCCAGCAGCCCCGATTGGCTTCGCTATGGCTACACCTTC. The full variable domain, completed using reference TRBV7-2 and TRBJ1-2, is GAGVSQSPSNKVTEKGKDVELRCDPISGHTALYWYRQSLGQGLEFLIYFQGNSAPDKSGLPSDRFSAERTGGSVSTLTIQRTQQEDSAVYLCASSPDWLRYGYTFGSGTRLTVV.

The sample holds one count of this clone. The rearrangement uses TRBV7-9 and TRBJ2-7; D gene ambiguous. Germline V gene lookup returns CDR1 SEHNR and CDR2 FQNEAQ (reference sequence). Trimming removed 7 bases from V and 5 bases from J, with 12 bases in between. The CDR3 covers 12 residues. In DNA form, the CDR3 reads TGTGCCAGCACTGCACTCCATAACGAGCAGTACTTC. Translated, it gives CASTALHNEQYF.

This rearrangement joins TRBV7-2 to TRBJ1-6; D uncertain. CDR3 size: 16 residues. The ends were cut back, 1 base at V and 7 bases at J, with 14 bases in the middle. The germline gives CDR1 SGHTA, CDR2 FQGNSA. The CDR3 here is CASSLGPPPRNSPLHF. CDR3 bases: TGTGCCAGCAGCTTAGGTCCGCCACCAAGAAATTCACCCCTCCACTTT.

The V and J genes are TRBV2 and TRBJ2-7; D gene ambiguous. Trimming took 7 bases from V and 3 from J, leaving 7 bases between them. The CDR3 is 11 residues long. Germline lookup yields CDR1 SNHLY and CDR2 FYNNEI. The DNA for the CDR3 is TGTGCCAGCACACCCCTCTACGAGCAGTACTTC. This sequence encodes CASTPLYEQYF.

The rearrangement joins TRBV2 to TRBJ1-2; D gene unclear. The CDR3 extends over 13 amino acids. In germline, CDR1 is SNHLY, CDR2 FYNNEI. V lost 6 bases and J 4 bases, leaving 12 bases between the germline ends. The CDR3 spells CASSPGRGYGYTF. CDR3 DNA sequence: TGTGCCAGCAGCCCGGGCCGAGGCTATGGCTACACCTTC.

The CDR3 here is CSVDAGGAPLEQYF. Here the CDR3 DNA reads TGCAGCGTGGACGCAGGAGGGGCGCCCCTCGAGCAGTACTTC. This chain links TRBV29-1 with TRBJ2-7; TRBD2 might be the D (6 bases). CDR1 and CDR2 (germline): SQVTM, ANQGSEA. V lost 6 bases and J lost 6, with 21 bases in between. This CDR3 is built from 14 residues.

The chain links TRBV13 to TRBJ1-3, with no clear D. Trimming removed 6 bases at V and 4 bases at J, with 13 bases between. Germline assignment: CDR1 PRHDT and CDR2 FYEKMQ (reference sequence). The CDR3 totals 14 residues. The CDR3 DNA reads as TGTGCCAGCAGACGAGCTTTTTCCGGAAACACCATATATTTT. Translating gives CASRRAFSGNTIYF.

The chain couples TRBV11-2 to TRBJ1-1; D may be TRBD1 (5 bases). CDR3 length equals 13 residues. CDR1 and CDR2 (germline): SGHAT, FQNNGV. V gave up 5 bases and J gave up 10 bases, with 17 bases separating them. CDR3 sequence (DNA): TGTGCCAGCAGCCCGACCGGGGGGATGATAGCTTTCTTT. Amino acids: CASSPTGGMIAFF.

The table lists this clone with a count of one. The chain joins TRBV7-9 to TRBJ2-5, with TRBD2 matching over 10 bases. This CDR3 contains 17 residues. Trimming took 1 base from V and 0 from J; bases not matched to a gene: 5. Germline V gene sequence: CDR1 SEHNR, CDR2 FQNEAQ (reference sequence). The CDR3 nucleotides are TGTGCCAGCAGCTTAGGCGCTAGCGGGGGTAACCAAGAGACCCAGTACTTC. Its protein is CASSLGASGGNQETQYF.

The chain has TRBV11-2 and TRBJ1-5, with 11 bases identical to TRBD1. Trimming took 5 bases from V and 4 from J; bases not matched to a gene: 4. CDR3 length: 15 residues. The germline CDR1 and CDR2 sequences are SGHAT and FQNNGV. CDR3 region: CASSRWDRGNQPQHF. In DNA form, the CDR3 reads TGTGCCAGCAGCCGGTGGGACAGGGGGAATCAGCCCCAGCATTTT.

The V gene is TRBV19, the J gene TRBJ1-5; 7 bases map to TRBD1. The CDR3 loop spans 15 amino acids. Per germline, CDR1 LNHDA and CDR2 SQIVND (reference sequence). The J segment lost 2 bases and the V segment lost 2 bases, leaving 3 bases of the junction unmatched. CDR3 protein: CASSIQGGRNQPQHF. The DNA of the CDR3 is TGTGCCAGTAGTATACAGGGGGGCCGCAATCAGCCCCAGCATTTT.

The gene calls are TRBV5-5 and TRBJ2-1; 12 bases are shared with TRBD2. This CDR3 comprises 15 residues. Germline V gene lookup returns CDR1 SGHKS and CDR2 YYEKEE (reference sequence). J gave up 6 bases and V 4 bases, and 5 bases lay outside the gene matches. CDR3 amino acids: CASSGGLAGINEQFF. For the CDR3, the DNA is TGTGCCAGCAGCGGTGGACTAGCGGGGATCAATGAGCAGTTCTTC.

This clone appeared a single time. V and J are TRBV19 and TRBJ1-2, with D unresolved. The CDR3 has 15 amino acids. Germline V CDR1 and CDR2: LNHDA, SQIVND (reference sequence). V dropped 9 bases and J dropped 0 bases, with 17 bases sitting between them. As DNA, the CDR3 is TGTGCCAGCACCTTGCTGAGGGTCGCTAACTATGGCTACACCTTC. This translates into CASTLLRVANYGYTF.

This rearrangement joins TRBV5-4 to TRBJ2-7; TRBD1 matches 8 bases. Germline CDR1 is SGHNT and CDR2 is YYREEE (reference sequence). Trimming took 5 bases from V and 6 from J; bases not matched to a gene: 13. The CDR3 extends over 15 amino acids. The CDR3, as DNA: TGTGCCAGCAGTTCCTATCGGGACAGGTCTCCCGAGCAGTACTTC. It encodes CASSSYRDRSPEQYF.

The genes are TRBV5-5 and TRBJ1-2; 7 nucleotides match TRBD1. The CDR3 length is 12 residues. Per germline, CDR1 SGHKS and CDR2 YYEKEE (reference sequence). The trim removed 1 base at V and 10 bases at J, leaving 4 bases unmatched. The CDR3 reads CASSLWDRAYTF. The CDR3 DNA follows: TGTGCCAGCAGCTTGTGGGACAGAGCCTACACCTTC.

The chain recombines TRBV7-6 with TRBJ2-7; maybe TRBD1 (6 bases). The germline V gene has CDR1 SGHVS and CDR2 FNYEAQ. The V end lost 0 bases, the J end lost 1 base, and 16 bases lay between the germline ends. The CDR3 spans 17 residues. CDR3 amino acids: CASSLASGASISYEQYF. The CDR3 bases are TGTGCCAGCAGCTTAGCGTCAGGGGCCTCGATTTCCTACGAGCAGTACTTC.

This clone is a singleton in its sample. This chain joins TRBV16 and TRBJ1-1; no reliable D call. The CDR3 totals 13 residues. Trimming shortened V by 3 bases and J by 10 bases, and 15 bases separated the two germline ends. Germline V gene lookup returns CDR1 KGHSY and CDR2 FQNENV. The CDR3: CASSQPSGLGAFF. The CDR3, as DNA: TGTGCCAGCAGCCAGCCATCTGGTTTGGGAGCTTTCTTT.

This clone appeared a single time. The chain uses TRBV6-6 and TRBJ1-2; a possible D gene is TRBD1 (5 bases). Per the germline V gene, CDR1 is MNHNY and CDR2 is SVGAGI (reference sequence). The CDR3 is 14 residues long. V was pared by 6 bases and J by 0 bases, with 11 bases between. CDR3 amino acids: CASSPREANYGYTF. The CDR3 bases are TGTGCCAGCAGCCCCAGGGAAGCTAACTATGGCTACACCTTC.